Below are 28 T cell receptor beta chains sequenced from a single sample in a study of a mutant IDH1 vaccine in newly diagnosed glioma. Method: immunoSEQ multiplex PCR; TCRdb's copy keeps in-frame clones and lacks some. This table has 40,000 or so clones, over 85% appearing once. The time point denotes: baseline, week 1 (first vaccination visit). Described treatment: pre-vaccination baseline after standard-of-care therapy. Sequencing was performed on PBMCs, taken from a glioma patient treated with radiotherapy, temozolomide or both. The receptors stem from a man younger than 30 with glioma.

The CDR3 coding sequence is TGTGCCAGCAGCTTAGAGGTCAGCCTGCTCCACTTT. This gives the protein CASSLEVSLLHF. The chain recombines TRBV11-2 with TRBJ1-6; D unresolved. Between the trimmed V and J ends, which lost 0 bases and 16 bases, there was a span of 10 bases. CDR1 and CDR2 (germline): SGHAT, FQNNGV. The CDR3 runs 12 residues.

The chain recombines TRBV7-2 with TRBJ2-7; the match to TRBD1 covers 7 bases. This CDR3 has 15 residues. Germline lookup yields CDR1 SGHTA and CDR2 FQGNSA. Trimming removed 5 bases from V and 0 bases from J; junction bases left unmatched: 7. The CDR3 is CASSRQTGSSYEQYF. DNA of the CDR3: TGTGCCAGCAGCCGCCAGACAGGGAGCTCCTACGAGCAGTACTTC. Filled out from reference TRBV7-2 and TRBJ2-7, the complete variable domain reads GAGVSQSPSNKVTEKGKDVELRCDPISGHTALYWYRQSLGQGLEFLIYFQGNSAPDKSGLPSDRFSAERTGGSVSTLTIQRTQQEDSAVYLCASSRQTGSSYEQYFGPGTRLTVT.

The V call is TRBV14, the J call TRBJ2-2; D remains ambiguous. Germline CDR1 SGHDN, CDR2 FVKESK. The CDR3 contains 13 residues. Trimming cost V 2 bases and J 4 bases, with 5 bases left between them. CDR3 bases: TGTGCCAGCAGCCAAATCACCACCGGGGAGCTGTTTTTT. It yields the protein CASSQITTGELFF. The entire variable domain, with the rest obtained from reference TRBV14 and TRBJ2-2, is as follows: EAGVTQFPSHSVIEKGQTVTLRCDPISGHDNLYWYRRVMGKEIKFLLHFVKESKQDESGMPNNRFLAERTGGTYSTLKVQPAELEDSGVYFCASSQITTGELFFGEGSRLTVL.

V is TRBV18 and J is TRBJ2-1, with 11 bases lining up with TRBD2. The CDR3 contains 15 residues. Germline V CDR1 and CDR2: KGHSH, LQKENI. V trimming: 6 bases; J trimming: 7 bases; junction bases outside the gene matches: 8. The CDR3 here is CASSPTSGAVNEQFF. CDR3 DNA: TGTGCCAGCTCTCCGACTAGCGGGGCTGTGAATGAGCAGTTCTTC.

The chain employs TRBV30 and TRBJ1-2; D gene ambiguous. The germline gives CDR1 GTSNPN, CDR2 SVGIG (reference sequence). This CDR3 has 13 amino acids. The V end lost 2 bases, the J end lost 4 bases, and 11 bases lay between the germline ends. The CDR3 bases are TGTGCCTGGAGTCCCCGCCCGACCTATGGCTACACCTTC. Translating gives CAWSPRPTYGYTF.

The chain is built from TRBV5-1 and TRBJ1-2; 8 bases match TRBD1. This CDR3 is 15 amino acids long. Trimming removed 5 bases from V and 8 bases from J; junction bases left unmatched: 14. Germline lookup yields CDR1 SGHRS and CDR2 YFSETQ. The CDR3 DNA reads TGCGCCAGCAGACGACCGGGACAGGCAACGGGGGGCTACACCTTC. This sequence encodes CASRRPGQATGGYTF.

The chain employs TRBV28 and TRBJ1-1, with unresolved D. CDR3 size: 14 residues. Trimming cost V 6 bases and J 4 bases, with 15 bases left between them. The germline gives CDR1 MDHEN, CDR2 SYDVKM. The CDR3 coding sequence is TGTGCCAGCAGCCTGAGGGCTATGGGCACTGAAGCTTTCTTT. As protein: CASSLRAMGTEAFF.

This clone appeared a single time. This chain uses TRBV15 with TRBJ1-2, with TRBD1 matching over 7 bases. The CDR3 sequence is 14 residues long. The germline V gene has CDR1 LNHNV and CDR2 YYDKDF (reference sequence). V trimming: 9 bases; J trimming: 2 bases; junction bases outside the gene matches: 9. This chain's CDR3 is CATRPGQLNYGYTF. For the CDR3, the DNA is TGTGCCACAAGACCGGGACAGCTAAACTATGGCTACACCTTC.

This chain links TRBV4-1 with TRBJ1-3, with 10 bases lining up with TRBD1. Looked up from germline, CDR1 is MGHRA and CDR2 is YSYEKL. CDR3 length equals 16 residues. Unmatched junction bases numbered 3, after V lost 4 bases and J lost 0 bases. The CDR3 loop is CASSLRTGGSGNTIYF. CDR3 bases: TGCGCCAGCAGCCTCCGGACAGGGGGCTCTGGAAACACCATATATTTT.

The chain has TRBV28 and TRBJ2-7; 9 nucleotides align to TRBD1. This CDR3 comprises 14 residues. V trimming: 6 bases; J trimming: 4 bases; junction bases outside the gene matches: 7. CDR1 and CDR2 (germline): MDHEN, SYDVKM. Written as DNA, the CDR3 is TGTGCCAGCAGGGGAGACAGGGGGACATACGAGCAGTACTTC. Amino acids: CASRGDRGTYEQYF.

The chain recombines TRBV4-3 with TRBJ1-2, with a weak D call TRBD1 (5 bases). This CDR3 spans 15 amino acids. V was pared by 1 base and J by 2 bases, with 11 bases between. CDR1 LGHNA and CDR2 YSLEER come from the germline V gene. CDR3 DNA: TGCGCCAGCAGCCAAGTCAGGGCGGCGAACTATGGCTACACCTTC. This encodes CASSQVRAANYGYTF.

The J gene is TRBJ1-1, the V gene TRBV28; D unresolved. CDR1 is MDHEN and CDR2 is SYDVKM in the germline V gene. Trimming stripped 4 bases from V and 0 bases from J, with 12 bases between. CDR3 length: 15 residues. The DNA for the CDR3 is TGTGCCAGCAGTTCTCCTAGAGCTCTGAACACTGAAGCTTTCTTT. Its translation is CASSSPRALNTEAFF.

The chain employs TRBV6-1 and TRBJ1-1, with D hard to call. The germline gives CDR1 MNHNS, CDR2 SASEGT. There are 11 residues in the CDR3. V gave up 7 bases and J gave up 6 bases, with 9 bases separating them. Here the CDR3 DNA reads TGTGCCAGCATTCGGTGGCCTGAAGCTTTCTTT. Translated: CASIRWPEAFF.

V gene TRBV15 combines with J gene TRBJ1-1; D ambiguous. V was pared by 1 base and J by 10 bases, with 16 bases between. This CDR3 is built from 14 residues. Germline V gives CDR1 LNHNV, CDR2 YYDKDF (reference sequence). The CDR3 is CATSRVSGVYRAFF. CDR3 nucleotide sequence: TGTGCCACCAGCAGAGTTAGTGGGGTCTATAGAGCTTTCTTT.

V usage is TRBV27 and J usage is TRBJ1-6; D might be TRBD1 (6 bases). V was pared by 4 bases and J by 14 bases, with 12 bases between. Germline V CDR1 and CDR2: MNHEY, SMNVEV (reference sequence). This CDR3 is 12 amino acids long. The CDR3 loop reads CASSWSRGALHF. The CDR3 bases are TGTGCCAGCAGTTGGTCGAGGGGGGCCCTCCACTTT.

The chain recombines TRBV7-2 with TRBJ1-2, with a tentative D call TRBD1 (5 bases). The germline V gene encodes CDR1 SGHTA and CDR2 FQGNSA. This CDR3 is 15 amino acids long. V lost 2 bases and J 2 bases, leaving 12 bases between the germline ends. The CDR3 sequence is CASSLNLGANYGYTF. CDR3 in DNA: TGTGCCAGCAGCTTAAATCTTGGGGCAAACTATGGCTACACCTTC.

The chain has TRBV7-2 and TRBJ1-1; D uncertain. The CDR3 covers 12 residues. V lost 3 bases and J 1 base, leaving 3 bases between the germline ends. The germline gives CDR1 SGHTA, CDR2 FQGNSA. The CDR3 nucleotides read TGTGCCAGCAGCTTCCCGAACACTGAAGCTTTCTTT. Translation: CASSFPNTEAFF.

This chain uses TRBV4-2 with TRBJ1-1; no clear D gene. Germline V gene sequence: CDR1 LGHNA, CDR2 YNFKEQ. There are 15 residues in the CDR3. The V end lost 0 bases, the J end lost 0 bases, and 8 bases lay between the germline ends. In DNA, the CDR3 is TGTGCCAGCAGCCAAGATAAACGGTTGAACACTGAAGCTTTCTTT. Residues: CASSQDKRLNTEAFF.

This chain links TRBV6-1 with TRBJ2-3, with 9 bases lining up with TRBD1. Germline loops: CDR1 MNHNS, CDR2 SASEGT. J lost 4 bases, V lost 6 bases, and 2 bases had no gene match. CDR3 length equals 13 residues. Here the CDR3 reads CASRGTGPDTQYF. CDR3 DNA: TGTGCCAGCAGGGGGACAGGGCCAGATACGCAGTATTTT.

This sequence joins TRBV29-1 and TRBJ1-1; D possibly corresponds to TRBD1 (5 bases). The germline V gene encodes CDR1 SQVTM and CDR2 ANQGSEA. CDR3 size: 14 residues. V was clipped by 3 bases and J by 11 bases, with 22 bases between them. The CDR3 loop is CSVDGRDDNVGAFF. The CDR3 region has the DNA TGCAGCGTTGACGGGCGGGACGACAACGTCGGGGCTTTCTTT.

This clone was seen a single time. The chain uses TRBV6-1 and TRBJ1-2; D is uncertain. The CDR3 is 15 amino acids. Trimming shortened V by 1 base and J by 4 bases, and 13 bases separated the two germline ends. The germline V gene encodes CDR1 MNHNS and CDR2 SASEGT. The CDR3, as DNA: TGTGCCAGCAGTGAAGTAATCGGACCGTCCTATGGCTACACCTTC. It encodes CASSEVIGPSYGYTF.

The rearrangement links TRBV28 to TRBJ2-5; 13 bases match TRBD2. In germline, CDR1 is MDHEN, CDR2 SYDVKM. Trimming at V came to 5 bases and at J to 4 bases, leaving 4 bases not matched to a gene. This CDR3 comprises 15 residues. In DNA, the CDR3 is TGTGCCAGCAGTCGGACTAGCGGGAGCAGAGAGACCCAGTACTTC. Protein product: CASSRTSGSRETQYF.

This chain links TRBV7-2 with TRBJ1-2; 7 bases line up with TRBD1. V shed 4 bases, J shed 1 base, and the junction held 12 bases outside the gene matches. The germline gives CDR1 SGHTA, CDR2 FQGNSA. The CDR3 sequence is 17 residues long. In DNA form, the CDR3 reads TGTGCCAGCAGCTCACGGCATGGACAGGCGGATAACTATGGCTACACCTTC. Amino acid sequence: CASSSRHGQADNYGYTF. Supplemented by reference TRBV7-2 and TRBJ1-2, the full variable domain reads GAGVSQSPSNKVTEKGKDVELRCDPISGHTALYWYRQSLGQGLEFLIYFQGNSAPDKSGLPSDRFSAERTGGSVSTLTIQRTQQEDSAVYLCASSSRHGQADNYGYTFGSGTRLTVV.

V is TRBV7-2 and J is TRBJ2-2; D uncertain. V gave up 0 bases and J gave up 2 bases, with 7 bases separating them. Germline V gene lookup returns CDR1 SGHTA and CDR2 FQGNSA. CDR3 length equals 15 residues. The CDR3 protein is CASSLAKGNTGELFF. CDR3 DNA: TGTGCCAGCAGCTTAGCAAAGGGAAACACCGGGGAGCTGTTTTTT. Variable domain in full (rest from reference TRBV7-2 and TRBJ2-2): GAGVSQSPSNKVTEKGKDVELRCDPISGHTALYWYRQSLGQGLEFLIYFQGNSAPDKSGLPSDRFSAERTGGSVSTLTIQRTQQEDSAVYLCASSLAKGNTGELFFGEGSRLTVL.

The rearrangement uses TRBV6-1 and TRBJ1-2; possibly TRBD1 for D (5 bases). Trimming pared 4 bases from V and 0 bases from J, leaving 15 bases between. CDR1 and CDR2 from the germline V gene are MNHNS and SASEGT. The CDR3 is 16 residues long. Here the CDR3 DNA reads TGTGCCAGCAGTGCGACGGGGGTCCCGTCTAACTATGGCTACACCTTC. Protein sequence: CASSATGVPSNYGYTF.

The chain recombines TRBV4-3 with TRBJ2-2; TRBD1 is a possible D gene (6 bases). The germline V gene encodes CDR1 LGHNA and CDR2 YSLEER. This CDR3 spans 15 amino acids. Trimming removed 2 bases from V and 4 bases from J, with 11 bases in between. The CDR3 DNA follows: TGCGCCAGCAGCCAACAGGGACAATCCACCGGGGAGCTGTTTTTT. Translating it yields CASSQQGQSTGELFF.

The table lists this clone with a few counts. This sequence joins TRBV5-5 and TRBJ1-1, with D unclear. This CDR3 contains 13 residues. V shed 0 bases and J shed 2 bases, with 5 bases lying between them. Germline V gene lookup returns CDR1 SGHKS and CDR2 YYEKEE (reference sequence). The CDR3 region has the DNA TGTGCCAGCAGCTTGGCCGGCAACACTGAAGCTTTCTTT. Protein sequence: CASSLAGNTEAFF.

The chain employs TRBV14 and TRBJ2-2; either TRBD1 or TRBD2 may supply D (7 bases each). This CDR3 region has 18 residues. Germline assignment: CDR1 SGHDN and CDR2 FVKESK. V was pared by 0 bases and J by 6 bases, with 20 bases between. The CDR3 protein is CASSQDPRGRAGPGELFF. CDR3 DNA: TGTGCCAGCAGCCAAGACCCCAGGGGGAGGGCCGGCCCCGGGGAGCTGTTTTTT. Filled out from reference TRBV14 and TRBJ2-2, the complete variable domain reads EAGVTQFPSHSVIEKGQTVTLRCDPISGHDNLYWYRRVMGKEIKFLLHFVKESKQDESGMPNNRFLAERTGGTYSTLKVQPAELEDSGVYFCASSQDPRGRAGPGELFFGEGSRLTVL.